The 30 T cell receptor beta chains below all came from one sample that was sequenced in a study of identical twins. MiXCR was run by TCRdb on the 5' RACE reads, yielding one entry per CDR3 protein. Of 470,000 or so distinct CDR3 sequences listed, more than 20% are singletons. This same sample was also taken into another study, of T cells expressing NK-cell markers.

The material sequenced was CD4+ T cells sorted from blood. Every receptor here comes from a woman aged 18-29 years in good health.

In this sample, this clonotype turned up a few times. CDR3 protein: CASSPNALSSYNEQFF. For the CDR3, the DNA is TGTGCCAGCAGCCCCAATGCCTTAAGCTCCTACAATGAGCAGTTCTTC. This chain joins TRBV6-1 and TRBJ2-1; D gene unclear. The CDR3 has 16 residues. Trimming pared 6 bases from V and 0 bases from J, leaving 15 bases between. CDR1 and CDR2 from the germline V gene are MNHNS and SASEGT.

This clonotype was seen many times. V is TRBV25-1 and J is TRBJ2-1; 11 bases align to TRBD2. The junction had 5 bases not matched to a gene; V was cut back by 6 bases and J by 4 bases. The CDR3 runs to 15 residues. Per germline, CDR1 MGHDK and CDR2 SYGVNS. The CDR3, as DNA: TGTGCCAGCAGCGAGACTAGCGGGGATTACAATGAGCAGTTCTTC. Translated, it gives CASSETSGDYNEQFF.

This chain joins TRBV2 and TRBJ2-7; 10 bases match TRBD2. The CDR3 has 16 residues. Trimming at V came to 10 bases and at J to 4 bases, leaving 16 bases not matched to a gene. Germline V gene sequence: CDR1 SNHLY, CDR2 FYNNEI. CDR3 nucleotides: TGTGCCATGGCGGGAGTAGCGGGAGGTCTCCCGTACGAGCAGTACTTC. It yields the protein CAMAGVAGGLPYEQYF.

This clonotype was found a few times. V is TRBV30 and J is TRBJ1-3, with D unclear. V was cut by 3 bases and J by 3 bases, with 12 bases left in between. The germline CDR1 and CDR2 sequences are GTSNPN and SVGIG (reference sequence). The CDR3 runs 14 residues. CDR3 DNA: TGTGCCTGGAGCCATTCGGACGGTGGAAACACCATATATTTT. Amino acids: CAWSHSDGGNTIYF.

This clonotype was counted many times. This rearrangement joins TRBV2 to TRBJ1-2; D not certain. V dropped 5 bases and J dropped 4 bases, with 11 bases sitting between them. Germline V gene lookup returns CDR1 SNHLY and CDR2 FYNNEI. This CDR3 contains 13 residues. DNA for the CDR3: TGTGCCAGCAGTCAGGACCGACTCTATGGCTACACCTTC. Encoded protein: CASSQDRLYGYTF.

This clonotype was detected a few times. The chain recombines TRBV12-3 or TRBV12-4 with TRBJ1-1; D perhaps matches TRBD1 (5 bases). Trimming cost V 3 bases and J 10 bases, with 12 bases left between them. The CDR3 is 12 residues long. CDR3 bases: TGTGCCAGCAGTTTCGGGGCAGGGACAGCTTTCTTT. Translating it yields CASSFGAGTAFF.

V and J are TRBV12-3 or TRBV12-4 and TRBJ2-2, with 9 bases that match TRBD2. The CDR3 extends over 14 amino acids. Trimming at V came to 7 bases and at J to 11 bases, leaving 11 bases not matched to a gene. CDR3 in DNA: TGTGCCAGCAAATCGACTAGCGGAGTCGGAGAGCTGTTTTTT. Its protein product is CASKSTSGVGELFF.

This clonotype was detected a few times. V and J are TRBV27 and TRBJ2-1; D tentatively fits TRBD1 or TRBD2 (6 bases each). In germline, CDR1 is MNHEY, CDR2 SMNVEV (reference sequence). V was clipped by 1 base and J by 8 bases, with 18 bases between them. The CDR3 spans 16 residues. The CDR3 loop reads CASSLFLGGGVDEQFF. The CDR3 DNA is TGTGCCAGCAGTTTATTCTTGGGGGGCGGTGTAGATGAGCAGTTCTTC.

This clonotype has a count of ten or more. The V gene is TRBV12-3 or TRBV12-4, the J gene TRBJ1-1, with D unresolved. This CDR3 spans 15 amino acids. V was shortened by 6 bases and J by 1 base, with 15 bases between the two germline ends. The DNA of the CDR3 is TGTGCCAGCAGACCCCCTTTGACCGAGAACACTGAAGCTTTCTTT. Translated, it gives CASRPPLTENTEAFF.

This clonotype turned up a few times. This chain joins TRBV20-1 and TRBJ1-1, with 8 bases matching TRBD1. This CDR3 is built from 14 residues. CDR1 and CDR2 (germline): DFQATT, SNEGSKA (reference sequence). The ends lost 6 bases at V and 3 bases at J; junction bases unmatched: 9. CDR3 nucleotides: TGCAGTGCCACGGACAGGGCGAAAGACACTGAAGCTTTCTTT. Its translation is CSATDRAKDTEAFF.

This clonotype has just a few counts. CDR3 in DNA: TGTGCCAGCAGCTACGGGCCTGGCGCTGAAGCTTTCTTT. It translates to CASSYGPGAEAFF. The J gene is TRBJ1-1, the V gene TRBV6-2 or TRBV6-3; D gene ambiguous. The V end was cut by 6 bases, the J end by 6 bases, with 14 bases between. The germline V gene has CDR1 MNHEY and CDR2 SVGEGT. CDR3 length equals 13 residues.

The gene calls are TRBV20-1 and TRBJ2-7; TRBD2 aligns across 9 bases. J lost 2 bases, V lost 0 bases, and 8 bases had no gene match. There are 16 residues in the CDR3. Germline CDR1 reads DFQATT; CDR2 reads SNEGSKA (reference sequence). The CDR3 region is CSARDGGSGGTYEQYF. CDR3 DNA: TGCAGTGCTAGAGATGGAGGTAGCGGGGGCACCTACGAGCAGTACTTC.

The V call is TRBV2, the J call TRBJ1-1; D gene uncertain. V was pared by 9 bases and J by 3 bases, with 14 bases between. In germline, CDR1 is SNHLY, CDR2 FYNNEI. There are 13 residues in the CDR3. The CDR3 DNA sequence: TGTGCCAGTACGGGGATGAGGGACACTGAAGCTTTCTTT. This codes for CASTGMRDTEAFF.

As DNA, the CDR3 is TGTGCCAGCAGGCTCTCCGGGGGGGCCGGTGAGCAGTTCTTC. Its translation is CASRLSGGAGEQFF. The chain combines TRBV6-1 with TRBJ2-1; 8 bases agree with TRBD2. This CDR3 has 14 residues. Germline CDR1 and CDR2: MNHNS and SASEGT. V shed 6 bases and J 9 bases; nucleotides not matched to a gene: 10.

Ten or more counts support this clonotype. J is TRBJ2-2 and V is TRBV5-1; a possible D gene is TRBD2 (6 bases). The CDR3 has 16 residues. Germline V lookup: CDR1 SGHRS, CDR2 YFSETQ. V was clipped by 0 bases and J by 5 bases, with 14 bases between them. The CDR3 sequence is CASSLVVQAGTGELFF. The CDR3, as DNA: TGCGCCAGCAGCTTGGTGGTCCAGGCGGGAACCGGGGAGCTGTTTTTT.

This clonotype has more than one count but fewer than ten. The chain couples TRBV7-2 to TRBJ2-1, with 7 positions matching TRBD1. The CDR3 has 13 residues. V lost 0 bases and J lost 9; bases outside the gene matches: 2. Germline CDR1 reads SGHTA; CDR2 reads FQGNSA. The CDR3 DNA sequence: TGTGCCAGCAGCTTAGCACAGGGGACTGAGCAGTTCTTC. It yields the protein CASSLAQGTEQFF.

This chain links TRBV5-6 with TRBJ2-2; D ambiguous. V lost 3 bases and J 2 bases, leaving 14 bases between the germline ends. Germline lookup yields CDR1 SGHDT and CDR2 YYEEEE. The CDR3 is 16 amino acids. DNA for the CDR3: TGTGCCAGCAGCTGGCAGATTAACCCTAACACCGGGGAGCTGTTTTTT. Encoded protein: CASSWQINPNTGELFF.

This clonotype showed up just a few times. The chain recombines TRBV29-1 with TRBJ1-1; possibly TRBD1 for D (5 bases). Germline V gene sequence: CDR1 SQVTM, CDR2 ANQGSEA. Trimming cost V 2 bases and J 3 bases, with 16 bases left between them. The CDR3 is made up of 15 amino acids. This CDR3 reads CSVELVVGLDTEAFF. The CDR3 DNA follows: TGCAGCGTTGAACTCGTGGTGGGGCTCGACACTGAAGCTTTCTTT.

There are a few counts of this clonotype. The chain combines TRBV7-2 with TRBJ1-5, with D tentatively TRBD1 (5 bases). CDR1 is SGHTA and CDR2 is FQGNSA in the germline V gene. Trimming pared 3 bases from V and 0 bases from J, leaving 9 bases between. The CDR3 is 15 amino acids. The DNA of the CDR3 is TGTGCCAGCAGCTTGGGGGAGGCTAGCAATCAGCCCCAGCATTTT. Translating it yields CASSLGEASNQPQHF.

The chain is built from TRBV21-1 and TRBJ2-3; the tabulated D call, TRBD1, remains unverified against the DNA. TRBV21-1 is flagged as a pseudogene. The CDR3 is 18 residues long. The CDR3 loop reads CASRINTQRGGITDTQYF. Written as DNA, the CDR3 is TGTGCCAGCAGGATAAATACCCAGAGGGGGGGAATCACAGATACGCAGTATTTT.

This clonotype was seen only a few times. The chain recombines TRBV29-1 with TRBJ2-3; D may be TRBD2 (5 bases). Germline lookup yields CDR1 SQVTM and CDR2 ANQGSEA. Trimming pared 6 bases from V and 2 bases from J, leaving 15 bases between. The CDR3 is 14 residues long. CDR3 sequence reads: CSVSGGGDTDTQYF. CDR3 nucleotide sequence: TGCAGCGTCTCAGGAGGAGGTGACACAGATACGCAGTATTTT.

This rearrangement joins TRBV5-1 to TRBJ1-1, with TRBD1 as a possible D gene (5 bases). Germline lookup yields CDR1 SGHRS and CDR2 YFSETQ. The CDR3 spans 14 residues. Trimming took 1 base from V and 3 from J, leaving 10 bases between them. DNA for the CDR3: TGCGCCAGCAGCTTGAAGGGGTCGGACACTGAAGCTTTCTTT. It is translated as CASSLKGSDTEAFF.

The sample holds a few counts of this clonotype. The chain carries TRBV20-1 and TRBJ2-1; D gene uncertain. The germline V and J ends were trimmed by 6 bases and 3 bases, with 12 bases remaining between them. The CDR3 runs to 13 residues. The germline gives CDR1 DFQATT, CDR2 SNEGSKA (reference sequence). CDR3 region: CSAPGPNYNEQFF. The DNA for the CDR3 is TGCAGTGCCCCCGGGCCTAACTACAATGAGCAGTTCTTC.

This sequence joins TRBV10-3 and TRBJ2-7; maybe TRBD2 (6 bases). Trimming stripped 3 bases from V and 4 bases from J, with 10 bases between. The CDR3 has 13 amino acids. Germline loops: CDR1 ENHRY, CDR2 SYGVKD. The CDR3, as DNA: TGTGCCATCAGTGACCTGGGGGGTTACGAGCAGTACTTC. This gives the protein CAISDLGGYEQYF.

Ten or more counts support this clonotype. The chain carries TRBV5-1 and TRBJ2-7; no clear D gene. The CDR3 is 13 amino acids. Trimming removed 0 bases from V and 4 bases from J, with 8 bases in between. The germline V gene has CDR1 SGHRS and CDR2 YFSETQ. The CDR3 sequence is CASSLAVGYEQYF. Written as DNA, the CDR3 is TGCGCCAGCAGCTTGGCCGTAGGGTACGAGCAGTACTTC.

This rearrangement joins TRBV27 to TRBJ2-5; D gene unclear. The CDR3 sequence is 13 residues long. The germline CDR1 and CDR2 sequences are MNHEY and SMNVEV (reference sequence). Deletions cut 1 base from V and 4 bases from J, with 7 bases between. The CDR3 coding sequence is TGTGCCAGCAGTTTATACCCATCAGAGACCCAGTACTTC. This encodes CASSLYPSETQYF.

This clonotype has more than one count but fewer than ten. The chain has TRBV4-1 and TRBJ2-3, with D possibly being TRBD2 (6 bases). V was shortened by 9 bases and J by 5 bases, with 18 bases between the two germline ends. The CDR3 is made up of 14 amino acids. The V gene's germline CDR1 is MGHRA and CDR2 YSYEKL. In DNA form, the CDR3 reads TGCGCCAGTTCAATCGGGGGATCATTAGATACGCAGTATTTT. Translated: CASSIGGSLDTQYF.

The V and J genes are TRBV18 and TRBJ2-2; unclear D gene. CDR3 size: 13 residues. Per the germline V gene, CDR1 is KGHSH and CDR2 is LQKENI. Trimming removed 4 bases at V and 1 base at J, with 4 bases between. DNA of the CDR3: TGTGCCAGCTCACAGCAGAACACCGGGGAGCTGTTTTTT. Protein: CASSQQNTGELFF.

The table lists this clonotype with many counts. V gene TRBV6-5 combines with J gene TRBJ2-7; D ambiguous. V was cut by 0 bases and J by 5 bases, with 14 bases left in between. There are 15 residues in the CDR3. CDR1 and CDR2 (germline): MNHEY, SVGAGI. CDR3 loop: CASSYSNPATDEQYF. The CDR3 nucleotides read TGTGCCAGCAGTTACTCGAATCCAGCGACCGACGAGCAGTACTTC.

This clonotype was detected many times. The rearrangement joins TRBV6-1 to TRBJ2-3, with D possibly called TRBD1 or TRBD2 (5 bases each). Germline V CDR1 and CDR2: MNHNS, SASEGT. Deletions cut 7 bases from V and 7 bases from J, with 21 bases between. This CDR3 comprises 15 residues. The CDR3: CASTTGHIQGNTQYF. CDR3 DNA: TGTGCCAGCACCACGGGGCATATCCAAGGGAATACGCAGTATTTT.